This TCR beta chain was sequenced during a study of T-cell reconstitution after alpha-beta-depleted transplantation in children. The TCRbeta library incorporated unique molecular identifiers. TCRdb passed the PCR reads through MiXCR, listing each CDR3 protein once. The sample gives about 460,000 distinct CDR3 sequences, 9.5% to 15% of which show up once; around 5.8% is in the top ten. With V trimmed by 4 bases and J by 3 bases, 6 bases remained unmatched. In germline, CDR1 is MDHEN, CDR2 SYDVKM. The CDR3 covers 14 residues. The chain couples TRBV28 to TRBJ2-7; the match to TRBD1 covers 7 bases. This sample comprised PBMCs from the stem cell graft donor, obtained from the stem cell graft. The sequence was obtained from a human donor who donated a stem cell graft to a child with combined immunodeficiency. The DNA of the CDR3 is TGTGCCAGCAGTTCCTCGGGACAGAACTACGAGCAGTACTTC. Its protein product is CASSSSGQNYEQYF.